This T cell receptor (beta chain) was retrieved from a study of CD8 T cells in ankylosing spondylitis. Study-level points and caveats: Both synovial fluid and blood in reactive arthritis had previously been reported to carry some motif variants. About 8 highly homologous variants made up a TCR beta motif, and this motif appeared characteristic of ankylosing spondylitis blood.

TCRdb ran MiXCR on the 5' RACE reads and lists one entry per CDR3 protein. Among 650,000 to 800,000 distinct CDR3 sequences listed, over 15% were seen once. Comments on this clonotype: The antigen remains unidentified.

The V gene end was trimmed by 3 bases and the J gene end by 5 bases; junction bases not matched to a gene: 6. Germline V gene lookup returns CDR1 SNHLY and CDR2 FYNNEI. The CDR3 is 15 residues long. The specimen sequenced was blood, either unsorted or a sorted T cell fraction (not recorded which). This chain links TRBV2 with TRBJ1-4, with TRBD1 matching 7 bases. This TCR was recovered from a male donor with ankylosing spondylitis. The DNA of the CDR3 is TGTGCCAGCAGTGACCCAGGGGGAAGGAATGAAAAACTGTTTTTT. Translating gives CASSDPGGRNEKLFF.